A single sample is the source of the 30 T cell receptor beta chains below, sequenced in a study of regulatory and conventional T cells in RAG deficiency. Blood CD4+ CD25-low CD127-high conventional T cells supplied the genomic DNA template. TCRdb's copy holds only in-frame clones and misses some; the assay was immunoSEQ multiplex PCR. The top ten clones hold under 0.2% of a sample with about 30,000 clones, over 90% of them seen once. This sample was shared with a second study, whose subject was regulatory T cells. Per that study: The primer mix had 52 TRBV and 13 TRBJ primers.

What was sequenced was CD25- CD4+ T cells sorted from blood. All receptors derive from a human donor in good health.

The gene calls are TRBV18 and TRBJ2-7, with 7 positions matching TRBD2. The CDR3 contains 16 residues. J gave up 3 bases and V 3 bases, and 11 bases lay outside the gene matches. The germline gives CDR1 KGHSH, CDR2 LQKENI. CDR3 protein: CASSPMRAGGGYEQYF. The CDR3 DNA is TGTGCCAGCTCACCGATGAGGGCAGGCGGGGGCTACGAGCAGTACTTC.

V and J are TRBV6-5 and TRBJ2-7; 16 bases map to TRBD2. V shed 6 bases, J shed 7 bases, and the junction held 6 bases outside the gene matches. This CDR3 spans 15 amino acids. Germline assignment: CDR1 MNHEY and CDR2 SVGAGI. The CDR3 loop reads CASRPGLAGGVEQYF. The CDR3 nucleotides are TGTGCCAGCAGACCGGGACTAGCGGGGGGGGTTGAGCAGTACTTC.

Only one count was recorded for this clone. The chain uses TRBV18 and TRBJ1-2, with D unresolved. Germline V gives CDR1 KGHSH, CDR2 LQKENI. Trimming left V 0 bases short and J 8 bases short, with 13 bases between. This CDR3 spans 14 amino acids. CDR3 coding DNA: TGTGCCAGCTCACCACCAGAGAACCCGCGGGGCTACACCTTC. It yields the protein CASSPPENPRGYTF.

The rearrangement uses TRBV5-6 and TRBJ2-3; 12 bases match TRBD1. The CDR3 spans 14 residues. V lost 4 bases and J lost 8; bases outside the gene matches: 5. CDR1 SGHDT and CDR2 YYEEEE come from the germline V gene. The CDR3 loop is CASSRGQGAGTQYF. CDR3 bases: TGTGCCAGCAGCAGGGGACAGGGGGCAGGTACGCAGTATTTT.

This chain links TRBV10-1 with TRBJ2-2, with 8 bases identical to TRBD2. CDR3 length: 13 residues. V was pared by 8 bases and J by 6 bases, with 5 bases of the junction left unmatched. From germline, CDR1 is WNHNN and CDR2 SYGVQD (reference sequence). The CDR3: CASQRGYSGELFF. CDR3 nucleotides: TGCGCCAGCCAGCGGGGGTACTCCGGGGAGCTGTTTTTT.

This rearrangement joins TRBV12-5 to TRBJ1-5; maybe TRBD1 (5 bases). The germline CDR1 and CDR2 sequences are LGHNT and FRNRAP. The V and J ends lost 1 base and 4 bases respectively, with 17 bases between them. The CDR3 length is 17 residues. CDR3 DNA: TGTGCTAGTGGTTTGGACGGATGGCAGGAGGGGAATCAGCCCCAGCATTTT. This translates into CASGLDGWQEGNQPQHF.

V is TRBV7-3 and J is TRBJ2-1, with TRBD2 matching over 9 bases. V was clipped by 1 base and J by 6 bases; unmatched bases: 4. The CDR3 runs 15 residues. Looked up from germline, CDR1 is SGHTA and CDR2 is FQGTGA. The chain's CDR3 is CASSLSGGAFNEQFF. The CDR3, as DNA: TGTGCCAGCAGCTTAAGCGGGGGGGCCTTCAATGAGCAGTTCTTC.

V is TRBV6-6 and J is TRBJ1-1; TRBD1 is a possible D gene (6 bases). V lost 7 bases, J lost 1 base, and 10 bases lay in between. The length of the CDR3 is 13 residues. CDR1 and CDR2 (germline): MNHNY, SVGAGI (reference sequence). CDR3 sequence: CASKGGTNTEAFF. CDR3 nucleotide sequence: TGTGCCAGCAAGGGGGGGACGAACACTGAAGCTTTCTTT.

This sequence joins TRBV5-1 and TRBJ2-7; D unresolved. Germline-derived CDR1 and CDR2 are SGHRS and YFSETQ. V shed 0 bases and J shed 0 bases, with 10 bases lying between them. The CDR3 is 15 amino acids. This chain's CDR3 is CASSLGGQTSYEQYF. The DNA for the CDR3 is TGCGCCAGCAGCTTGGGTGGGCAGACCTCCTACGAGCAGTACTTC.

The chain employs TRBV6-6 and TRBJ2-7; D call uncertain. The CDR3 spans 15 residues. Germline V gene lookup returns CDR1 MNHNY and CDR2 SVGAGI (reference sequence). Trimming removed 0 bases from V and 0 bases from J, with 9 bases in between. CDR3 sequence: CASSYSGPSSYEQYF. CDR3 DNA sequence: TGTGCCAGCAGTTACTCTGGGCCGTCCTCCTACGAGCAGTACTTC.

In its sample, this clone was seen a few times. V usage is TRBV19 and J usage is TRBJ1-4; TRBD1 matches 7 bases. CDR1 LNHDA and CDR2 SQIVND come from the germline V gene (reference sequence). V dropped 4 bases and J dropped 6; count of bases not matched to a gene: 5. The CDR3 runs 14 residues. The DNA of the CDR3 is TGTGCCAGTAGTAACAGGGGACGTGATGAAAAACTGTTTTTT. Protein: CASSNRGRDEKLFF.

This clone was detected only once. V usage is TRBV2 and J usage is TRBJ2-7; 10 bases are a match to TRBD2. CDR1 and CDR2 (germline): SNHLY, FYNNEI. V gave up 6 bases and J gave up 2 bases; unmatched junction bases: 7. The CDR3 covers 15 residues. As DNA, the CDR3 is TGTGCCAGCAGAAGCGGGGGGGCGAGCGCCTACGAGCAGTACTTC. This encodes CASRSGGASAYEQYF.

The genes are TRBV6-5 and TRBJ1-6, with 11 positions matching TRBD1. The CDR3 length is 15 residues. Trimming took 6 bases from V and 9 from J; bases not matched to a gene: 7. Germline loops: CDR1 MNHEY, CDR2 SVGAGI. Written as DNA, the CDR3 is TGTGCCAGCAGAACGACCGGGACAGGGGGTTCACCCCTCCACTTT. It yields the protein CASRTTGTGGSPLHF.

The genes are TRBV6-1 and TRBJ2-1, with D maybe TRBD2 (6 bases). Germline V gene sequence: CDR1 MNHNS, CDR2 SASEGT. CDR3 size: 15 residues. The V end was cut by 4 bases, the J end by 5 bases, with 15 bases between. CDR3 nucleotides: TGTGCCAGCAGTGTGCGGGGCCAATTGCACAATGAGCAGTTCTTC. Translated: CASSVRGQLHNEQFF.

This chain joins TRBV6-5 and TRBJ1-5; D is perhaps TRBD1 (5 bases). The CDR3 is 15 amino acids. V was pared by 5 bases and J by 5 bases, with 16 bases between. In germline, CDR1 is MNHEY, CDR2 SVGAGI. CDR3 amino acids: CASSRPRQGYQPQHF. The CDR3 nucleotides read TGTGCCAGCAGTCGCCCCCGCCAGGGCTATCAGCCCCAGCATTTT.

This chain connects TRBV19 to TRBJ2-2, with a possible D match to TRBD1 (6 bases). CDR1 and CDR2 from the germline V gene are LNHDA and SQIVND (reference sequence). This CDR3 contains 13 residues. The V and J ends lost 7 bases and 3 bases respectively, with 9 bases between them. This CDR3 is CASTGVYTGELFF. CDR3 DNA: TGTGCCAGTACAGGGGTTTACACCGGGGAGCTGTTTTTT. Full variable domain (rest looked up from reference TRBV19 and TRBJ2-2): DGGITQSPKYLFRKEGQNVTLSCEQNLNHDAMYWYRQDPGQGLRLIYYSQIVNDFQKGDIAEGYSVSREKKESFPLTVTSAQKNPTAFYLCASTGVYTGELFFGEGSRLTVL.

The chain links TRBV11-2 to TRBJ2-7; 10 bases line up with TRBD1. This CDR3 has 16 amino acids. The trim removed 0 bases at V and 3 bases at J, leaving 5 bases unmatched. Germline values: CDR1 SGHAT, CDR2 FQNNGV. The CDR3 reads CASSLEGDRGVYEQYF. CDR3 nucleotide sequence: TGTGCCAGCAGCTTAGAAGGGGACAGGGGAGTCTACGAGCAGTACTTC.

The chain recombines TRBV6-5 with TRBJ2-5; 8 positions match TRBD1. After removal of 0 bases from V and 0 bases from J, the junction contained 3 bases not matched to a gene. Germline V gene sequence: CDR1 MNHEY, CDR2 SVGAGI. The CDR3 is made up of 16 amino acids. The CDR3 spells CASSYSRTGYQETQYF. The DNA for the CDR3 is TGTGCCAGCAGTTACTCGAGGACAGGGTACCAAGAGACCCAGTACTTC.

The gene calls are TRBV5-5 and TRBJ2-1; tentative D call: TRBD2 (5 bases). Germline values: CDR1 SGHKS, CDR2 YYEKEE (reference sequence). This CDR3 spans 14 amino acids. Trimming stripped 0 bases from V and 7 bases from J, with 11 bases between. CDR3 in DNA: TGTGCCAGCAGCTTGGGTTGGCGGGTGAATGAGCAGTTCTTC. As protein: CASSLGWRVNEQFF.

The J gene is TRBJ1-1, the V gene TRBV7-6; D is unclear. The CDR3 loop spans 15 amino acids. V was shortened by 0 bases and J by 6 bases, with 14 bases between the two germline ends. CDR1 and CDR2 from the germline V gene are SGHVS and FNYEAQ. This chain's CDR3 is CASSLARGRGAEAFF. CDR3 sequence (DNA): TGTGCCAGCAGCTTAGCGCGGGGTAGAGGAGCTGAAGCTTTCTTT. The complete variable domain, with remaining parts taken from reference TRBV7-6 and TRBJ1-1, reads GAGVSQSPRYKVTKRGQDVALRCDPISGHVSLYWYRQALGQGPEFLTYFNYEAQQDKSGLPNDRFSAERPEGSISTLTIQRTEQRDSAMYRCASSLARGRGAEAFFGQGTRLTVV.

The CDR3 region is CASSRAGGTYNEQFF. The CDR3 region has the DNA TGTGCCAGCAGCCGAGCGGGAGGGACCTACAATGAGCAGTTCTTC. This chain uses TRBV5-5 with TRBJ2-1; 10 nucleotides align to TRBD2. Germline assignment: CDR1 SGHKS and CDR2 YYEKEE (reference sequence). V trimming: 4 bases; J trimming: 2 bases; junction bases outside the gene matches: 3. CDR3 length: 15 amino acids. The full variable domain, in which reference TRBV5-5 and TRBJ2-1 provide the parts outside the CDR3, is DAGVTQSPTHLIKTRGQQVTLRCSPISGHKSVSWYQQVLGQGPQFIFQYYEKEERGRGNFPDRFSARQFPNYSSELNVNALLLGDSALYLCASSRAGGTYNEQFFGPGTRLTVL.

This clone was seen only once. The V gene is TRBV29-1, the J gene TRBJ2-1; possibly TRBD2 for D (6 bases). Germline V lookup: CDR1 SQVTM, CDR2 ANQGSEA. The length of the CDR3 is 17 residues. Trimming took off 6 bases at V and 0 bases at J, with 21 bases between the two ends. The CDR3 DNA reads TGCAGCGTGGAAAGGCGGGGCAAAGAAAGCTCCTACAATGAGCAGTTCTTC. This translates into CSVERRGKESSYNEQFF.

The J gene is TRBJ2-1, the V gene TRBV5-4, with TRBD2 matching over 8 bases. This CDR3 spans 15 amino acids. V was pared by 2 bases and J by 7 bases, with 8 bases of the junction left unmatched. Looked up from germline, CDR1 is SGHNT and CDR2 is YYREEE (reference sequence). CDR3 nucleotide sequence: TGTGCCAGCAGCTTTCGCTCGGGGGGGGCAAATGAGCAGTTCTTC. Residues: CASSFRSGGANEQFF.

The chain carries TRBV2 and TRBJ1-5, with D uncertain. The CDR3 contains 14 residues. Germline V lookup: CDR1 SNHLY, CDR2 FYNNEI. Trimming left V 3 bases short and J 1 base short, with 7 bases between. In DNA, the CDR3 is TGTGCCAGCAGTGATTTGAGGAGCAATCAGCCCCAGCATTTT. Encoded protein: CASSDLRSNQPQHF.

CDR3 bases: TGCGCCAGCAGCTTGGCCCTGCGGGGGGATTACGAGCAGTACTTC. It codes for CASSLALRGDYEQYF. The rearrangement uses TRBV5-1 and TRBJ2-7, with 8 bases fitting TRBD2. CDR3 size: 15 residues. The J segment lost 4 bases and the V segment lost 0 bases, leaving 6 bases of the junction unmatched. CDR1 and CDR2 (germline): SGHRS, YFSETQ.

This chain links TRBV5-1 with TRBJ2-7; D uncertain. CDR3 length: 14 residues. Germline CDR1 is SGHRS and CDR2 is YFSETQ. Trimming stripped 4 bases from V and 2 bases from J, with 13 bases between. CDR3 loop: CASSPRLETYEQYF. In nucleotides, the CDR3 is TGCGCCAGCAGCCCCCGACTCGAAACCTACGAGCAGTACTTC.

The sample holds one count of this clone. The chain recombines TRBV7-9 with TRBJ2-1, with 11 bases fitting TRBD2. The CDR3 has 15 residues. Germline CDR1 SEHNR, CDR2 FQNEAQ (reference sequence). V trimming: 5 bases; J trimming: 7 bases; junction bases outside the gene matches: 7. The CDR3 sequence: CASSIRLAGWNEQFF. In DNA, the CDR3 is TGTGCCAGCAGCATTCGACTAGCGGGGTGGAATGAGCAGTTCTTC.

V usage is TRBV5-1 and J usage is TRBJ1-2; 12 bases fit TRBD1. Germline values: CDR1 SGHRS, CDR2 YFSETQ. The CDR3 has 15 amino acids. V gave up 0 bases and J gave up 8 bases; unmatched junction bases: 5. The CDR3 spells CASSLGGQGAKGYTF. The CDR3 DNA follows: TGCGCCAGCAGCTTGGGGGGACAGGGGGCAAAGGGCTACACCTTC.

The chain is built from TRBV19 and TRBJ1-2, with TRBD1 matching over 9 bases. CDR3 length: 15 amino acids. CDR1 and CDR2 (germline): LNHDA, SQIVND (reference sequence). The V gene end was trimmed by 3 bases and the J gene end by 3 bases; junction bases not matched to a gene: 5. The CDR3 nucleotides read TGTGCCAGTAGTATCCGGACAGGGGACCACTATGGCTACACCTTC. Residues: CASSIRTGDHYGYTF. The complete variable domain, with remaining parts taken from reference TRBV19 and TRBJ1-2, reads DGGITQSPKYLFRKEGQNVTLSCEQNLNHDAMYWYRQDPGQGLRLIYYSQIVNDFQKGDIAEGYSVSREKKESFPLTVTSAQKNPTAFYLCASSIRTGDHYGYTFGSGTRLTVV.

CDR3 in DNA: TGTGCCAGCAGCTTTTTCCTACAGGGGGCTGGGGAGCAGTTCTTC. It codes for CASSFFLQGAGEQFF. The genes are TRBV5-4 and TRBJ2-1; TRBD1 aligns across 9 bases. The germline gives CDR1 SGHNT, CDR2 YYREEE (reference sequence). This CDR3 region has 15 residues. Trimming took 2 bases from V and 10 from J; bases not matched to a gene: 10.